This TCR beta chain stems from a study of immune evolution from preneoplasia to lung adenocarcinoma. Study information: HLA loss of heterozygosity: about 7% AIS, more than 14% MIA, over 25% ADC, none AAH. Study findings and constraints: Top clone frequencies peaked in normal lung, apparently declining through invasive adenocarcinoma.

Only in-frame clones appear in the TCRdb table, and some are missing; sequencing was by immunoSEQ multiplex PCR. The sample holds over 4,500 clones; 76% are singletons and the top ten take roughly 10%. Histologic diagnosis was independently verified by two lung pathologists. Premalignant or tumor cells were enriched by macro-dissection after pathologic assessment. Per germline, CDR1 MDHEN and CDR2 SYDVKM. This CDR3 has 16 amino acids. Trimming cost V 5 bases and J 0 bases, with 14 bases left between them. Regarding this clone: Its antigen remains unknown.

The sequence was obtained from a person aged 60 to 85 with lung adenocarcinoma. This rearrangement joins TRBV28 to TRBJ1-5; no clear D. The sequencing input was FFPE minimally invasive lung adenocarcinoma tissue. CDR3 nucleotide sequence: TGTGCCAGCAGTCTCGTCGCCCGGCTTAGCAATCAGCCCCAGCATTTT. Translation gives CASSLVARLSNQPQHF.